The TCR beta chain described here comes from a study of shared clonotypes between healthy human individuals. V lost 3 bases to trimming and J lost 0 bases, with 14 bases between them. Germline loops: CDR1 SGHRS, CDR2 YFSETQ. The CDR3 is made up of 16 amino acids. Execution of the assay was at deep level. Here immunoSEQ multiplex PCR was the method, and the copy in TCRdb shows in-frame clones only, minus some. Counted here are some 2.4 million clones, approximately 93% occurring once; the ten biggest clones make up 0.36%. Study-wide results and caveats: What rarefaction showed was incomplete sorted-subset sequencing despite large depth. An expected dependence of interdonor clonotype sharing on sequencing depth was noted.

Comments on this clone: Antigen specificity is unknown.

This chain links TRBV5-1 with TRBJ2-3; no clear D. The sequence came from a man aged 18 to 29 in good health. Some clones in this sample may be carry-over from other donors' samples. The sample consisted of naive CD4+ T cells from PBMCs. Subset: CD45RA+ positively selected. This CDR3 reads CASSSLAALSTDTQYF. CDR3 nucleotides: TGCGCCAGCAGCTCGTTAGCTGCCCTGAGCACAGATACGCAGTATTTT.